The clone carrying this T cell receptor (beta chain) came up many times. The germline CDR1 and CDR2 sequences are MNHEY and SVGEGT. V was pared by 4 bases and J by 2 bases, with 13 bases of the junction left unmatched. The CDR3 spans 17 residues. The data stem from a study of T cells in Graves' hyperthyroidism and ophthalmopathy. The diagnostic basis comprised clinical symptoms, serum thyroxine and TRAb, thyroid ultrasound and orbital computed tomography. From RNA transcripts, TCR beta CDR3 regions were amplified. TCR CDR3 regions were first amplified by RT-PCR with HTBI primers. MiXCR, run by TCRdb on the multiplex PCR reads, gives a single entry per CDR3 protein. The table records 250,000 to 350,000 distinct CDR3 sequences, approximately 17% of them present only once.

This receptor was identified in a woman aged 60-75 years with Graves' ophthalmopathy. Sequencing was performed on blood. V is TRBV6-2 or TRBV6-3 and J is TRBJ2-7; the match to TRBD1 covers 8 bases. The CDR3 region has the DNA TGTGCCAGCAGTTTCGCTCCGGGACAGGTTTTGACCTACGAGCAGTACTTC. Amino acid sequence: CASSFAPGQVLTYEQYF.